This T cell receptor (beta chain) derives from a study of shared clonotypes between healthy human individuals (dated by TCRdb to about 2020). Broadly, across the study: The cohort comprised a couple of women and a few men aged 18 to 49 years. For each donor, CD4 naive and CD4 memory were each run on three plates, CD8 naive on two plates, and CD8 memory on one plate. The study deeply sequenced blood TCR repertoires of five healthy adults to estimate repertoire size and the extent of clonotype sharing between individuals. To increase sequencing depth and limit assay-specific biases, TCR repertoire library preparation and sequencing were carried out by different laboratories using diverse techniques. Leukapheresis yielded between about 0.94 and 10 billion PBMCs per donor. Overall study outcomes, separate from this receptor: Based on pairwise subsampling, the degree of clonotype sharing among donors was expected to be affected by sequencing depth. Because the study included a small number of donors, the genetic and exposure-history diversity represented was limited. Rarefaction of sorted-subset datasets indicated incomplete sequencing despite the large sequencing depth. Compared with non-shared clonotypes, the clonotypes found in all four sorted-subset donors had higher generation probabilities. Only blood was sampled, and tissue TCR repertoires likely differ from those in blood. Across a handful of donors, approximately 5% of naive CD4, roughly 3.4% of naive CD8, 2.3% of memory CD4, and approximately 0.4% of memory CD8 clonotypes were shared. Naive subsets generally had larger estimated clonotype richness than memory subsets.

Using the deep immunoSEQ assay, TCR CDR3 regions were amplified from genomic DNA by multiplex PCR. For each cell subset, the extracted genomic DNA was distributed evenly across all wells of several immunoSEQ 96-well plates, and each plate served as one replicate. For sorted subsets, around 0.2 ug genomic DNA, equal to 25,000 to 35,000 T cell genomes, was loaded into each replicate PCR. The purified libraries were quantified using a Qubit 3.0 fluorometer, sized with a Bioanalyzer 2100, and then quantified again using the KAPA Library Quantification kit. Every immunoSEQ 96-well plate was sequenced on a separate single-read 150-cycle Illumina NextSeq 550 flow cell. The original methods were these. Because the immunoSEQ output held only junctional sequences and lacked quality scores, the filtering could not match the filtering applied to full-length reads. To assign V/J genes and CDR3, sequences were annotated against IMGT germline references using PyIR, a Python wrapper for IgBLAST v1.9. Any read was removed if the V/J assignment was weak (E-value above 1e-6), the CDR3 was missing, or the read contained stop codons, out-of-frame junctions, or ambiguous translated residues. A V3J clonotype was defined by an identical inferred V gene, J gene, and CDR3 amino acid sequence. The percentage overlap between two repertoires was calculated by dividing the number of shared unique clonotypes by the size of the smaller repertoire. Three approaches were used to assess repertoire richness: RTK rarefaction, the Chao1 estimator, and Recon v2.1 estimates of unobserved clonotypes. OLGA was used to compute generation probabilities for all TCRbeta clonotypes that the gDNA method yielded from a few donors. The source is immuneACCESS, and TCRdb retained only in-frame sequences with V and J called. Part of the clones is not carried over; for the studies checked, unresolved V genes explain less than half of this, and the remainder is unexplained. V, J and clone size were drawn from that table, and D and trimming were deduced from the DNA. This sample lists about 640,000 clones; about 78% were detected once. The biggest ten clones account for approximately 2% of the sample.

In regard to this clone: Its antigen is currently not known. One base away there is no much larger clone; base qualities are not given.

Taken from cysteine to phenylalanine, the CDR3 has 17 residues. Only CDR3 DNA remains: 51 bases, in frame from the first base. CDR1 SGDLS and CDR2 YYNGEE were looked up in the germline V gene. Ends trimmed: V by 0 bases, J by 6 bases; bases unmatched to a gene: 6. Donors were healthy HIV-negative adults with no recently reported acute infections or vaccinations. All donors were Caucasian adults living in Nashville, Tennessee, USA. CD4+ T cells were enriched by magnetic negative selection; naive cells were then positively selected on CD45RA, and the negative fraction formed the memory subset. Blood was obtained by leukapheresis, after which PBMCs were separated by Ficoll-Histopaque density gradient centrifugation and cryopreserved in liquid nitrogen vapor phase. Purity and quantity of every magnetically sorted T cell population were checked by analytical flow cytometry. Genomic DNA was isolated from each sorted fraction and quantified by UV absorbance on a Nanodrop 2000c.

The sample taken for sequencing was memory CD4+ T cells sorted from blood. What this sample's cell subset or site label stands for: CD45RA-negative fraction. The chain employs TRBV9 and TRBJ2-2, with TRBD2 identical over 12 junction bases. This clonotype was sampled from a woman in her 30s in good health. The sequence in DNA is TGTGCCAGCAGCGTAGGTCGACTAGCGGGAGAATCCGGGGAGCTGTTTTTT. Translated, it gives CASSVGRLAGESGELFF.